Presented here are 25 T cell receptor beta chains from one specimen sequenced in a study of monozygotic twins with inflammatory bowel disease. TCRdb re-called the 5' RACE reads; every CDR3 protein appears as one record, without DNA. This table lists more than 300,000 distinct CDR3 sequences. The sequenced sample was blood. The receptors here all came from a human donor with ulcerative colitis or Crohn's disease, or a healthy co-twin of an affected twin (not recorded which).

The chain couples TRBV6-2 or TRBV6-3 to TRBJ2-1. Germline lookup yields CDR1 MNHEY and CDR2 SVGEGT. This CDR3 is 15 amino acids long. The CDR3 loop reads CASRMAGTTYNEQFF.

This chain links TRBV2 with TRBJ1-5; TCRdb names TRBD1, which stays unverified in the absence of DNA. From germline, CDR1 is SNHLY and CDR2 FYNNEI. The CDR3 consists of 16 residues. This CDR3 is CASTPLGGRGNQPQHF.

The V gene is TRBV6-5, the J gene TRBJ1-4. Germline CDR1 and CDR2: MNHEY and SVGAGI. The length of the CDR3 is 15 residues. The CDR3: CASSSQDATNEKLFF.

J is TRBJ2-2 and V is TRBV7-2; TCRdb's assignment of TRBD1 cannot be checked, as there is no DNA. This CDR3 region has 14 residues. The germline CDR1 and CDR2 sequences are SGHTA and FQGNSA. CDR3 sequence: CASTPELGFGELFF.

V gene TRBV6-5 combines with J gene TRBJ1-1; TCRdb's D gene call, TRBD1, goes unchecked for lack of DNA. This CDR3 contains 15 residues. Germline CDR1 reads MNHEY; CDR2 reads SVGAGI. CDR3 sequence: CASSFKQGGDTEAFF.

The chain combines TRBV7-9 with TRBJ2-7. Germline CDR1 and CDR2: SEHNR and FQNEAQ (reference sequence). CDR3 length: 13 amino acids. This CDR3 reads CASSLETSGEQYF.

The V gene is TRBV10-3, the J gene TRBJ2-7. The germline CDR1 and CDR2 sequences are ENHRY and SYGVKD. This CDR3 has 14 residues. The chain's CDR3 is CAISDNTVSYEQYF.

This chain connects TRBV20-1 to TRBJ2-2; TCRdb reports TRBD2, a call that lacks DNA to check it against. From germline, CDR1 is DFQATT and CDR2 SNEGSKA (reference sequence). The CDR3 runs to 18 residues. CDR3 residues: CSARGLAGGNLGTGELFF.

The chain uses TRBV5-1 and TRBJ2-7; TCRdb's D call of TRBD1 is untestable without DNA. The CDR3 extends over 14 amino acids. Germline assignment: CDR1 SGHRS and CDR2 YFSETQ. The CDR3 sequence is CASSWTGRSDEQYF.

CDR3 residues: CASSLAGQGANYGYTF. The chain is built from TRBV7-2 and TRBJ1-2; there is no DNA to check the TCRdb D call of TRBD1. The germline CDR1 and CDR2 sequences are SGHTA and FQGNSA. CDR3 length: 16 amino acids. The full variable domain, in which reference TRBV7-2 and TRBJ1-2 provide the parts outside the CDR3, is GAGVSQSPSNKVTEKGKDVELRCDPISGHTALYWYRQSLGQGLEFLIYFQGNSAPDKSGLPSDRFSAERTGGSVSTLTIQRTQQEDSAVYLCASSLAGQGANYGYTFGSGTRLTVV.

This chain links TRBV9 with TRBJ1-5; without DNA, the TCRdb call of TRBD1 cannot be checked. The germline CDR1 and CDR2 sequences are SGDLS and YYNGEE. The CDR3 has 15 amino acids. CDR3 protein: CASSGDPGGNQPQHF.

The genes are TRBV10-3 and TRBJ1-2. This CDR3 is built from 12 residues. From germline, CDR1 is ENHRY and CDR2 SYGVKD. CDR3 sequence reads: CAISEGSYGYTF.

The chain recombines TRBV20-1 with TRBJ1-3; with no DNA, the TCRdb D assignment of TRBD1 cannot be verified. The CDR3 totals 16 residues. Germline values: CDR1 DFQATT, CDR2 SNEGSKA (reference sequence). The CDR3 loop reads CSAASYRDRDRNTIYF.

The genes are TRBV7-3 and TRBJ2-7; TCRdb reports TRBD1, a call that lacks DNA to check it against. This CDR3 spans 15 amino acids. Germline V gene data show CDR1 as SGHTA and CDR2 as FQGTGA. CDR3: CASSLNGGHLDEQYF.

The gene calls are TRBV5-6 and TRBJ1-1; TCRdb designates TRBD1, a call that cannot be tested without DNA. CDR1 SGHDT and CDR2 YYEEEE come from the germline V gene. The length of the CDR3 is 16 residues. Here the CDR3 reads CASTRLGDRVINEAFF.

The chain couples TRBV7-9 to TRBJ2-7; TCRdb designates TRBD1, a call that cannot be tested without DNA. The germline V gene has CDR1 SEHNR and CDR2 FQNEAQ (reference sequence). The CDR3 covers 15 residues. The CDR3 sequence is CASSLAGGHSYEQYF.

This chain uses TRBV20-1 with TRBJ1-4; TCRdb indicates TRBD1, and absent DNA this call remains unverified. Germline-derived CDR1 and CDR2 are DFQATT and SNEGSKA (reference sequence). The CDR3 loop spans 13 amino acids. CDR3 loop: CSALTGSNEKLFF.

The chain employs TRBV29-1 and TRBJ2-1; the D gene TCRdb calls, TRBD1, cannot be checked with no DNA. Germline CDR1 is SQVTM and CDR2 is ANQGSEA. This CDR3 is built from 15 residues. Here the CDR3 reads CSVEGGNRPLSEQFF.

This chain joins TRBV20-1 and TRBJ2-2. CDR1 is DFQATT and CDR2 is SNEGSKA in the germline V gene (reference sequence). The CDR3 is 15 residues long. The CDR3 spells CSARDGSLNTGELFF.

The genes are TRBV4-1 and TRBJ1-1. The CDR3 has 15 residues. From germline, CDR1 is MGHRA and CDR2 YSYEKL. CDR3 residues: CASSQGAVMNTEAFF.

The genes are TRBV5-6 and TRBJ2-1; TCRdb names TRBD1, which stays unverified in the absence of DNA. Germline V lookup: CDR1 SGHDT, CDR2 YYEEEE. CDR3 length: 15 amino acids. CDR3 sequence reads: CASSPRTGFWNEQFF.

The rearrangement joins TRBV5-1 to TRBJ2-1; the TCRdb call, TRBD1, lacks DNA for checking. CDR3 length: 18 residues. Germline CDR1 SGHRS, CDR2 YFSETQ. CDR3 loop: CASSSDQGLASSYNEQFF.

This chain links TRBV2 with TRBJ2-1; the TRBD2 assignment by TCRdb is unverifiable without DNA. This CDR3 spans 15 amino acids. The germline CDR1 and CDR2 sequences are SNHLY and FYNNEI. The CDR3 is CASSPTSWDYNEQFF.

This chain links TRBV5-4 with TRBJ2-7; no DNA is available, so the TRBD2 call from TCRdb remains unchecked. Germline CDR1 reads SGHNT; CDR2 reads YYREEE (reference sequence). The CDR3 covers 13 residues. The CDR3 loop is CASSLAVGHEQYF.

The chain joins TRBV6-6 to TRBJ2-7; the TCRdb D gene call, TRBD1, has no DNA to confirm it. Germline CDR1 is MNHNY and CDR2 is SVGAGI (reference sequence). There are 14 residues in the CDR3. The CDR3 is CASSTGGYSYEQYF.